The 31 T cell receptor beta chains in this list originate from one sample, sequenced in a study of cytomegalovirus exposure and HLA in healthy donors. Both 60 Vbeta primers and 13 Jbeta primers went into the PCR. Produced via immunoSEQ multiplex PCR; TCRdb's table is partial and in-frame only. The sample lists roughly 120,000 clones, over 60% seen once, with just over 1% in the top ten. The specimen was PBMCs. These receptors were obtained from a human donor in good health.

The V call is TRBV15, the J call TRBJ2-7, with 7 bases fitting TRBD1. V lost 2 bases to trimming and J lost 3 bases; unmatched junction nucleotides: 7. CDR3 length: 15 amino acids. From germline, CDR1 is LNHNV and CDR2 YYDKDF (reference sequence). The CDR3 region is CATSRQTGTDYEQYF. The CDR3, as DNA: TGTGCCACCAGCAGACAGACAGGGACCGACTACGAGCAGTACTTC.

The CDR3 DNA is TGCAGCGCATCCCCACTTTCAACAGATACGCAGTATTTT. Protein sequence: CSASPLSTDTQYF. This chain uses TRBV29-1 with TRBJ2-3, with D unresolved. This CDR3 is built from 13 residues. V lost 7 bases and J 3 bases, leaving 14 bases between the germline ends. Germline values: CDR1 SQVTM, CDR2 ANQGSEA.

The chain joins TRBV11-2 to TRBJ1-2; D unclear. V dropped 3 bases and J dropped 6 bases, with 11 bases sitting between them. The length of the CDR3 is 13 residues. Germline values: CDR1 SGHAT, CDR2 FQNNGV. CDR3 DNA sequence: TGTGCCAGCAGCTTCGTTCGGGTTGATGGCTACACCTTC. Amino acids: CASSFVRVDGYTF.

The gene calls are TRBV7-7 and TRBJ1-6; weak D call: TRBD1 (5 bases). Germline lookup yields CDR1 SSHAT and CDR2 FNYEAQ (reference sequence). The CDR3 is 13 amino acids. CDR3 amino acids: CASGRGVNSPLHF. For the CDR3, the DNA is TGTGCTAGCGGCCGGGGGGTGAATTCACCCCTCCACTTT. Together with reference TRBV7-7 and TRBJ1-6, the CDR3 gives the full variable domain: GAGVSQSPRYKVTKRGQDVTLRCDPISSHATLYWYQQALGQGPEFLTYFNYEAQPDKSGLPSDRFSAERPEGSISTLTIQRTEQRDSAMYRCASGRGVNSPLHFGNGTRLTVT.

The gene calls are TRBV7-2 and TRBJ2-7, with 8 bases lining up with TRBD2. The CDR3 length is 14 residues. Trimming at V came to 2 bases and at J to 4 bases, leaving 4 bases not matched to a gene. Germline CDR1 SGHTA, CDR2 FQGNSA. The CDR3 nucleotides are TGTGCCAGCAGCTTACCGGGGGGGGCTTACGAGCAGTACTTC. It specifies CASSLPGGAYEQYF.

This chain links TRBV4-3 with TRBJ1-5; possibly TRBD1 for D (5 bases). From germline, CDR1 is LGHNA and CDR2 YSLEER. Trimming took 0 bases from V and 6 from J, leaving 12 bases between them. This CDR3 is 15 amino acids long. The CDR3 nucleotides are TGCGCCAGCAGCCAAGAAGGAGGGGCGGTTCAGCCCCAGCATTTT. Its translation: CASSQEGGAVQPQHF.

The chain is built from TRBV4-1 and TRBJ1-1; the D gene is possibly TRBD1 (5 bases). This CDR3 has 13 residues. Germline V gives CDR1 MGHRA, CDR2 YSYEKL. V lost 0 bases and J lost 10, with 12 bases in between. The CDR3 DNA reads as TGCGCCAGCAGCCAAGATGGGGGGTTCGCAGCTTTCTTT. Encoded protein: CASSQDGGFAAFF.

CDR3 in amino acids: CASSASPGQGANEQYF. In DNA form, the CDR3 reads TGCGCCAGCAGCGCCTCCCCGGGACAGGGGGCTAACGAGCAGTACTTC. This chain connects TRBV5-1 to TRBJ2-7, with 12 bases fitting TRBD1. Trimming cost V 4 bases and J 5 bases; bases outside gene matches: 10. The CDR3 is 16 residues long. Germline V lookup: CDR1 SGHRS, CDR2 YFSETQ.

This chain joins TRBV18 and TRBJ1-1; 7 positions match TRBD1. The germline CDR1 and CDR2 sequences are KGHSH and LQKENI. The CDR3 extends over 13 amino acids. With V trimmed by 7 bases and J by 3 bases, 5 bases remained unmatched. For the CDR3, the DNA is TGTGCCAGCTTTTCCCAGGGGGACACTGAAGCTTTCTTT. It codes for CASFSQGDTEAFF.

This clone was recorded only once. This rearrangement joins TRBV5-1 to TRBJ1-1; TRBD1 might be the D (5 bases). Per the germline V gene, CDR1 is SGHRS and CDR2 is YFSETQ. V lost 3 bases to trimming and J lost 5 bases, with 14 bases between them. CDR3 size: 14 residues. DNA for the CDR3: TGCGCCAGCAGCTCCAGGGATCTTCGGACTGAAGCTTTCTTT. Translation gives CASSSRDLRTEAFF.

The chain carries TRBV2 and TRBJ1-5; 7 bases fit TRBD1. Germline CDR1 is SNHLY and CDR2 is FYNNEI. This CDR3 has 14 residues. V dropped 7 bases and J dropped 4; count of bases not matched to a gene: 7. This chain's CDR3 is CASTEDRNNQPQHF. In DNA form, the CDR3 reads TGTGCCAGCACTGAGGACAGGAATAATCAGCCCCAGCATTTT.

V gene TRBV28 combines with J gene TRBJ1-1; 7 positions match TRBD1. V shed 6 bases and J 3 bases; nucleotides not matched to a gene: 7. The germline gives CDR1 MDHEN, CDR2 SYDVKM. This CDR3 region has 14 residues. The CDR3, as DNA: TGTGCCAGCAGCCTAGGGGGCTGGGACACTGAAGCTTTCTTT. It codes for CASSLGGWDTEAFF.

In this sample, this clone turned up a few times. The chain recombines TRBV11-2 with TRBJ2-7; TRBD1 matches at 8 bases. The CDR3 has 17 amino acids. The germline V gene encodes CDR1 SGHAT and CDR2 FQNNGV. V gave up 4 bases and J gave up 2 bases; unmatched junction bases: 13. The CDR3 sequence is CASSSSPRGPITYEQYF. The DNA of the CDR3 is TGTGCCAGCAGCTCCTCTCCCAGGGGGCCCATCACCTACGAGCAGTACTTC.

The V call is TRBV7-9, the J call TRBJ2-1; 9 bases align to TRBD2. Germline assignment: CDR1 SEHNR and CDR2 FQNEAQ (reference sequence). Trimming took 1 base from V and 6 from J; bases not matched to a gene: 4. The CDR3 is 15 residues long. The CDR3 nucleotides read TGTGCCAGCAGCTTAGGTAGCGGGGGTGTCAATGAGCAGTTCTTC. This encodes CASSLGSGGVNEQFF.

This clone occurred a few times. The chain recombines TRBV10-2 with TRBJ1-1, with TRBD1 identical over 7 bases. The germline V gene has CDR1 WSHSY and CDR2 SAAADI. With V trimmed by 6 bases and J by 1 base, 5 bases remained unmatched. This CDR3 is 14 amino acids long. CDR3 protein: CASRQTGSNTEAFF. For the CDR3, the DNA is TGCGCCAGCAGACAGACAGGGTCGAACACTGAAGCTTTCTTT.

The chain is built from TRBV7-8 and TRBJ2-7; possible D gene TRBD2, 6 bases. Looked up from germline, CDR1 is SGHVS and CDR2 is FQNEAQ. V lost 4 bases to trimming and J lost 7 bases, with 11 bases between them. The CDR3 has 12 amino acids. The DNA of the CDR3 is TGTGCCAGCAGCTCACTAGGGAGGGAGCAGTACTTC. This encodes CASSSLGREQYF.

The chain carries TRBV6-1 and TRBJ2-1; D might be TRBD2 (5 bases). Looked up from germline, CDR1 is MNHNS and CDR2 is SASEGT. Trimming removed 2 bases from V and 5 bases from J, with 16 bases in between. CDR3 length: 16 residues. Here the CDR3 DNA reads TGTGCCAGCAGTGAACCCGAAACGGGGAGAGACAATGAGCAGTTCTTC. Amino acids: CASSEPETGRDNEQFF.

This clone was seen only once. The rearrangement joins TRBV6-1 to TRBJ2-5; 7 bases agree with TRBD1. The length of the CDR3 is 14 residues. Germline-derived CDR1 and CDR2 are MNHNS and SASEGT. After removal of 6 bases from V and 7 bases from J, the junction contained 11 bases not matched to a gene. The CDR3 coding sequence is TGTGCCAGCAGCAATTCGCGACAGGGAAGGACCCAGTACTTC. As protein: CASSNSRQGRTQYF.

This sequence joins TRBV4-2 and TRBJ2-3; 11 nucleotides align to TRBD2. Trimming cost V 0 bases and J 6 bases; bases outside gene matches: 5. The CDR3 sequence is 16 residues long. Germline-derived CDR1 and CDR2 are LGHNA and YNFKEQ. CDR3 in DNA: TGTGCCAGCAGCCAAGATGCTAGCGGGGGGAAGGATACGCAGTATTTT. It is translated as CASSQDASGGKDTQYF.

In this sample, this clone turned up once. This chain joins TRBV2 and TRBJ2-3; D ambiguous. CDR3 length equals 16 residues. V gave up 8 bases and J gave up 0 bases, with 18 bases separating them. Germline-derived CDR1 and CDR2 are SNHLY and FYNNEI. CDR3 residues: CASPAPNSTSTDTQYF. In DNA form, the CDR3 reads TGTGCCAGCCCCGCGCCGAACTCGACTAGCACAGATACGCAGTATTTT.

The rearrangement links TRBV4-2 to TRBJ1-2; 9 bases are a match to TRBD1. Trimming at V came to 0 bases and at J to 0 bases, leaving 11 bases not matched to a gene. Germline CDR1 is LGHNA and CDR2 is YNFKEQ. The CDR3 spans 19 residues. The CDR3 DNA sequence: TGTGCCAGCAGCCAAGATCCGCCGGGACAGGGACCCCCTAACTATGGCTACACCTTC. Its translation: CASSQDPPGQGPPNYGYTF.

The chain recombines TRBV15 with TRBJ1-5; D remains unclear. CDR1 is LNHNV, CDR2 YYDKDF, per germline (reference sequence). The CDR3 is 15 residues long. The V and J ends lost 0 bases and 1 base respectively, with 7 bases between them. The CDR3 spells CATSRDLGSNQPQHF. CDR3 nucleotides: TGTGCCACCAGCAGAGATCTAGGCAGCAATCAGCCCCAGCATTTT.

The V gene is TRBV19, the J gene TRBJ2-1, with 8 bases identical to TRBD2. V lost 5 bases and J lost 5; bases outside the gene matches: 8. Germline CDR1 is LNHDA and CDR2 is SQIVND (reference sequence). This CDR3 spans 15 amino acids. The CDR3 protein is CASSARGSGDNEQFF. The CDR3 DNA reads as TGTGCCAGTAGTGCCCGAGGTAGCGGGGACAATGAGCAGTTCTTC.

This clone was seen a single time. The genes are TRBV28 and TRBJ2-7; 7 bases fit TRBD1. The trim removed 1 base at V and 9 bases at J, leaving 12 bases unmatched. The CDR3 sequence is 15 residues long. The germline V gene has CDR1 MDHEN and CDR2 SYDVKM. This chain's CDR3 is CASSLYDRASAWQYF. CDR3 coding DNA: TGTGCCAGCAGTTTATACGACAGGGCATCCGCCTGGCAGTACTTC. Based on the CDR3 plus reference TRBV28 and TRBJ2-7, the full variable domain is DVKVTQSSRYLVKRTGEKVFLECVQDMDHENMFWYRQDPGLGLRLIYFSYDVKMKEKGDIPEGYSVSREKKERFSLILESASTNQTSMYLCASSLYDRASAWQYFGPGTRLTVT.

This chain connects TRBV15 to TRBJ2-5; a weak D match, TRBD1 (6 bases). The CDR3 has 13 amino acids. V was trimmed by 7 bases and J by 2 bases, leaving 11 bases between them. Germline lookup yields CDR1 LNHNV and CDR2 YYDKDF (reference sequence). This chain's CDR3 is CATKGQFQETQYF. The CDR3, as DNA: TGTGCCACCAAGGGACAATTTCAAGAGACCCAGTACTTC.

The chain recombines TRBV5-8 with TRBJ1-2; maybe TRBD1 (6 bases). Trimming shortened V by 2 bases and J by 6 bases, and 8 bases separated the two germline ends. The CDR3 spans 12 residues. The germline CDR1 and CDR2 sequences are SGHTS and YDEGEE. The CDR3 DNA is TGTGCCAGCAGCTTTCGGACAGATGGCTACACCTTC. Translated, it gives CASSFRTDGYTF.

V usage is TRBV5-1 and J usage is TRBJ2-5; the match to TRBD2 covers 7 bases. The length of the CDR3 is 16 residues. Germline values: CDR1 SGHRS, CDR2 YFSETQ. The V gene end was trimmed by 5 bases and the J gene end by 2 bases; junction bases not matched to a gene: 12. The CDR3 is CASRAGGGNLQETQYF. DNA for the CDR3: TGCGCCAGCAGGGCGGGCGGGGGAAACTTACAAGAGACCCAGTACTTC.

This rearrangement joins TRBV7-9 to TRBJ1-2; D is undetermined. V lost 2 bases, J lost 3 bases, and 7 bases lay in between. CDR1 and CDR2 from the germline V gene are SEHNR and FQNEAQ (reference sequence). This CDR3 is 13 amino acids long. The CDR3 coding sequence is TGTGCCAGCAGCTTACAGAAAGACTATGGCTACACCTTC. Translation: CASSLQKDYGYTF.

The CDR3: CASSFLQVAEAFF. Here the CDR3 DNA reads TGTGCCAGCAGCTTTCTCCAGGTCGCTGAAGCTTTCTTT. The chain is built from TRBV5-4 and TRBJ1-1; no clear D. The CDR3 consists of 13 residues. Germline CDR1 and CDR2: SGHNT and YYREEE (reference sequence). Trimming pared 2 bases from V and 6 bases from J, leaving 11 bases between.

V usage is TRBV4-2 and J usage is TRBJ1-4; the match to TRBD1 covers 7 bases. V lost 5 bases to trimming and J lost 6 bases; unmatched junction nucleotides: 9. Germline lookup yields CDR1 LGHNA and CDR2 YNFKEQ. The CDR3 loop spans 15 amino acids. CDR3 in amino acids: CASSLAGDSDEKLFF. CDR3 sequence (DNA): TGTGCCAGCAGCTTGGCCGGGGACAGCGATGAAAAACTGTTTTTT.

The J gene is TRBJ2-3, the V gene TRBV19, with D perhaps matching TRBD2 (6 bases). The CDR3 totals 15 residues. Trimming stripped 10 bases from V and 3 bases from J, with 20 bases between. Looked up from germline, CDR1 is LNHDA and CDR2 is SQIVND (reference sequence). DNA for the CDR3: TGTGCCACCGCCGGAGGGACTCTCACAACAGATACGCAGTATTTT. Translated, it gives CATAGGTLTTDTQYF.